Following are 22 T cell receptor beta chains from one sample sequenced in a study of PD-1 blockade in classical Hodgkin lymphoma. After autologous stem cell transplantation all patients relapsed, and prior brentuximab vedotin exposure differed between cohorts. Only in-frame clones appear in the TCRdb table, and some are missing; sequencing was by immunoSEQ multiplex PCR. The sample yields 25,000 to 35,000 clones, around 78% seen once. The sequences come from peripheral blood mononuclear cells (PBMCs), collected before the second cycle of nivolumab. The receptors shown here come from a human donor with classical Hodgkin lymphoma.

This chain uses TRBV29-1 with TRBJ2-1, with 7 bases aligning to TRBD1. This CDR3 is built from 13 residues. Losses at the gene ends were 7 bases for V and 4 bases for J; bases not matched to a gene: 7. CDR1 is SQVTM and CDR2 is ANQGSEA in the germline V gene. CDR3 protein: CSGNRGPYNEQFF. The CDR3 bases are TGCAGCGGAAACAGGGGCCCATACAATGAGCAGTTCTTC.

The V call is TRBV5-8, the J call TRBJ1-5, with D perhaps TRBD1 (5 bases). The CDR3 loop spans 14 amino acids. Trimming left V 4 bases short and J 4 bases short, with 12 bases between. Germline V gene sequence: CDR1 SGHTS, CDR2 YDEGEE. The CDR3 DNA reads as TGTGCCAGCAGCCCGGGACTTTGGAATCAGCCCCAGCATTTT. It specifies CASSPGLWNQPQHF.

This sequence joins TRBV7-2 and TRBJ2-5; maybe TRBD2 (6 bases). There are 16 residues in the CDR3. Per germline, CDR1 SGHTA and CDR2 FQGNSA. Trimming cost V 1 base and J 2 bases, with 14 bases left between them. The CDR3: CASSLGGTGLQETQYF. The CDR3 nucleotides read TGTGCCAGCAGCTTAGGCGGGACTGGATTACAAGAGACCCAGTACTTC.

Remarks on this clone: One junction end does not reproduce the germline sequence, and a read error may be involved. CDR3 region: CASSKAPGTPDQPQHF. In DNA form, the CDR3 reads TGTGCCAGCAGTAAAGCCCCCGGGACGCCGGACCAGCCCCAGCATTTT. This rearrangement joins TRBV6-1 to TRBJ1-5; D perhaps matches TRBD1 (5 bases). This CDR3 comprises 16 residues. The V gene's germline CDR1 is MNHNS and CDR2 SASEGT.

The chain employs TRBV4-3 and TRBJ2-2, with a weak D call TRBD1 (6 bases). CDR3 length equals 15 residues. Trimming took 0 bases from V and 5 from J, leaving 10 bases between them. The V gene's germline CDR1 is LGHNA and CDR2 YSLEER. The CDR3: CASSQDPGVTGELFF. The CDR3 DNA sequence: TGCGCCAGCAGCCAAGATCCAGGGGTTACCGGGGAGCTGTTTTTT.

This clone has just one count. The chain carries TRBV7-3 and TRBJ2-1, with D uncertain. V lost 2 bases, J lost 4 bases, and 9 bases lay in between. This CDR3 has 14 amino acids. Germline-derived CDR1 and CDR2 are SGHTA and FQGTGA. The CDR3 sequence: CASSLSPLYNEQFF. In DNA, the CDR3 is TGTGCCAGCAGCTTATCCCCTCTTTACAATGAGCAGTTCTTC. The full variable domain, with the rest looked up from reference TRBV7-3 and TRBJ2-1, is GAGVSQTPSNKVTEKGKYVELRCDPISGHTALYWYRQSLGQGPEFLIYFQGTGAADDSGLPNDRFFAVRPEGSVSTLKIQRTERGDSAVYLCASSLSPLYNEQFFGPGTRLTVL.

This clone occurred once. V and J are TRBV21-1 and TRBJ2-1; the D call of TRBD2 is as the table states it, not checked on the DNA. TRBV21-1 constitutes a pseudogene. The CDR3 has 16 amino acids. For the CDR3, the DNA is TGTGCCAGCAGCAAAGGAGGGAGCGGGCCGGCCAATGAGCAGTTCTTC. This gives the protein CASSKGGSGPANEQFF.

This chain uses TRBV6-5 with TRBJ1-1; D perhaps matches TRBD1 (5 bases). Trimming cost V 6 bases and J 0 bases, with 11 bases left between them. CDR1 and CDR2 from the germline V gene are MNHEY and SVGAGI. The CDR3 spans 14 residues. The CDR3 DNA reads TGTGCCAGCAGGACCGGGGGGATGAACACTGAAGCTTTCTTT. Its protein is CASRTGGMNTEAFF.

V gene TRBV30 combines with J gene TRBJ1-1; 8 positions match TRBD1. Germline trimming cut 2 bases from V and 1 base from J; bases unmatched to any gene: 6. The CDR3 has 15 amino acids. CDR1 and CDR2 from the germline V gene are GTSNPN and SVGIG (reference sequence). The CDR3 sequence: CAWSSTTGENTEAFF. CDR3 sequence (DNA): TGTGCCTGGAGTTCAACGACAGGGGAGAACACTGAAGCTTTCTTT.

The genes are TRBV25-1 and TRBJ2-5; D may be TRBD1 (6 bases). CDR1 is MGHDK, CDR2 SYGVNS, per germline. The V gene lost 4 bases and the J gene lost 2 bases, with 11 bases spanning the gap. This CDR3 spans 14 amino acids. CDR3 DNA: TGTGCCAGCAGTGGGACAGAGACTCAAGAGACCCAGTACTTC. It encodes CASSGTETQETQYF.

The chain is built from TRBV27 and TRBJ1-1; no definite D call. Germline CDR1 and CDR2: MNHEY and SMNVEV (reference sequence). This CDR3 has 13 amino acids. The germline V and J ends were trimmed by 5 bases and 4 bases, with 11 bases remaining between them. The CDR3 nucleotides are TGTGCCAGCAGTCCCCGTTTCGGCACTGAAGCTTTCTTT. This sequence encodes CASSPRFGTEAFF.

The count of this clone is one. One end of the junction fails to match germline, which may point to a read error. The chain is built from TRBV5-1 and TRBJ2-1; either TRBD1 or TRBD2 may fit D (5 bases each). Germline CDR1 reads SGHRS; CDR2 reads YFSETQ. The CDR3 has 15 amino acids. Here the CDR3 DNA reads TGCGCCAGCAGCTTTATCGGGACCTCCAACAATGAGCAGTTCTTC. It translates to CASSFIGTSNNEQFF.

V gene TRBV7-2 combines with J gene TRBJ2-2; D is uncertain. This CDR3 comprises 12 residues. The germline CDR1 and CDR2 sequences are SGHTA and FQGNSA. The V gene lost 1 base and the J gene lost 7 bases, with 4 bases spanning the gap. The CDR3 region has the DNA TGTGCCAGCAGCTTAGACGTCGGGGAGCTGTTTTTT. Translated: CASSLDVGELFF.

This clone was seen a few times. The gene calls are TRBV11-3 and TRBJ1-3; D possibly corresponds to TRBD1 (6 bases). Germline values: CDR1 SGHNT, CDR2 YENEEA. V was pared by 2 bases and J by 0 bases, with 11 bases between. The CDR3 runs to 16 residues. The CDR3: CASSLPRDNSGNTIYF. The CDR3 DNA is TGTGCCAGCAGCTTACCCCGGGACAACTCTGGAAACACCATATATTTT.

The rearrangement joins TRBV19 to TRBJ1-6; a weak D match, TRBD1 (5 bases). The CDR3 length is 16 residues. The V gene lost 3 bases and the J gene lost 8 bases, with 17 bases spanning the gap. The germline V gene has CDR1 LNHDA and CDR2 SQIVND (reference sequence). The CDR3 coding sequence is TGTGCCAGTAGTATGGTGGGACGGGCCGACTATTCACCCCTCCACTTT. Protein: CASSMVGRADYSPLHF.

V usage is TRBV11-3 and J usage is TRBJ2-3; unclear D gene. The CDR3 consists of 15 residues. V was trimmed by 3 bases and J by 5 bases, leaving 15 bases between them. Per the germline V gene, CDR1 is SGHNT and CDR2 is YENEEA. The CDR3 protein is CASSFTFIFGDTQYF. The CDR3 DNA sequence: TGTGCCAGCAGCTTCACCTTTATTTTCGGAGATACGCAGTATTTT.

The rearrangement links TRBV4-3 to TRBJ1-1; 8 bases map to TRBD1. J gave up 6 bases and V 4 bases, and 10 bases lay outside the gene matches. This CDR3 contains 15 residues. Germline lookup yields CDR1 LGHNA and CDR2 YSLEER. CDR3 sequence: CASSRIPGGGAEAFF. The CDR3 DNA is TGCGCCAGCAGCCGAATCCCAGGGGGCGGGGCTGAAGCTTTCTTT.

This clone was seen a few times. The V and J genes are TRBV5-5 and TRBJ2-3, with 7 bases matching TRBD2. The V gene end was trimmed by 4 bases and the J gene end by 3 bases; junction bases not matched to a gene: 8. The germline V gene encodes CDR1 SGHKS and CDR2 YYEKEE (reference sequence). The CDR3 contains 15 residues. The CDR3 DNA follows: TGTGCCAGCAGCCCCCTAGCGGATCTTACAGATACGCAGTATTTT. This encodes CASSPLADLTDTQYF.

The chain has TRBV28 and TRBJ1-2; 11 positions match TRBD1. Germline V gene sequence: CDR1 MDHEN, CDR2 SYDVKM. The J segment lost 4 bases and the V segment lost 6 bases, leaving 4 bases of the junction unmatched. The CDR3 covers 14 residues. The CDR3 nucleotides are TGTGCCAGCAGGACCGGGACAGGGGGCTATGGCTACACCTTC. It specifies CASRTGTGGYGYTF.

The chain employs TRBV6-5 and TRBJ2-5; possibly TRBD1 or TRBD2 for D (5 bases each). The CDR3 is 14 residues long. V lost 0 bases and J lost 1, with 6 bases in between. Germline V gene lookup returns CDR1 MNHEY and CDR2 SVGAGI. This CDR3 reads CASSYSGVQETQYF. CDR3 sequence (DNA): TGTGCCAGCAGTTACTCGGGGGTCCAAGAGACCCAGTACTTC.

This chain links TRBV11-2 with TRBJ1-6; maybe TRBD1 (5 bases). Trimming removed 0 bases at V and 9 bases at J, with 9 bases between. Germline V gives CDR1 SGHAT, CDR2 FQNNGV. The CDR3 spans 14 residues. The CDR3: CASSLDGGTSPLHF. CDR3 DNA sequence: TGTGCCAGCAGCTTAGACGGGGGAACTTCACCCCTCCACTTT.

The CDR3 spells CASSPSQGHEQFF. Here the CDR3 DNA reads TGTGCCAGCTCCCCAAGTCAGGGGCATGAGCAGTTCTTC. The genes are TRBV18 and TRBJ2-1; D is possibly TRBD1 (6 bases). The germline CDR1 and CDR2 sequences are KGHSH and LQKENI. CDR3 length: 13 residues. V dropped 6 bases and J dropped 8 bases, with 14 bases sitting between them.